The 16 T cell receptor beta chains below were found in one sample sequenced in a study of T cells after yellow fever vaccination. MiXCR, applied by TCRdb to the 5' RACE reads, yields one record per CDR3 protein. This sample has hundreds of thousands of distinct CDR3 sequences, with roughly 4.3% found just once. This material consisted of PBMCs, taken 5 days after the yellow fever booster vaccination. The receptors stem from a man aged 18 to 30 who received the YFV17D yellow fever vaccine.

The chain joins TRBV27 to TRBJ2-1, with TRBD1 identical over 7 bases. With 6 bases clipped from V and 0 bases from J, the junction kept 8 bases outside the gene matches. Germline values: CDR1 MNHEY, CDR2 SMNVEV (reference sequence). The CDR3 contains 16 residues. The CDR3 region has the DNA TGTGCCAGCAGAAGACAGGGTCCTAGCTCCTACAATGAGCAGTTCTTC. It is translated as CASRRQGPSSYNEQFF.

This clonotype was counted between two and nine times. The V call is TRBV7-9, the J call TRBJ1-4; 7 bases align to TRBD1. This CDR3 region has 14 residues. Trimming cost V 5 bases and J 3 bases; bases outside gene matches: 3. Looked up from germline, CDR1 is SEHNR and CDR2 is FQNEAQ (reference sequence). The CDR3 reads CASSPDRANEKLFF. Written as DNA, the CDR3 is TGTGCCAGCAGCCCTGACAGGGCTAATGAAAAACTGTTTTTT.

This clonotype was seen a few times. The rearrangement links TRBV6-2 or TRBV6-3 to TRBJ2-3; TRBD2 agrees at 14 bases. Per germline, CDR1 MNHEY and CDR2 SVGEGT. Trimming removed 7 bases from V and 3 bases from J; junction bases left unmatched: 15. The CDR3 covers 19 residues. The DNA for the CDR3 is TGTGCCAGCAAACCGGGACTAGCGGGGGCCCGGCGGCTGACAGATACGCAGTATTTT. It specifies CASKPGLAGARRLTDTQYF.

This clonotype was seen many times. For the CDR3, the DNA is TGCAGTGCCAGGGGGGACAGCTCCTACAATGAGCAGTTCTTC. It yields the protein CSARGDSSYNEQFF. The chain joins TRBV20-1 to TRBJ2-1, with a tentative D call TRBD1 (7 bases). This CDR3 is 14 amino acids long. V was trimmed by 6 bases and J by 0 bases, leaving 12 bases between them. The germline CDR1 and CDR2 sequences are DFQATT and SNEGSKA (reference sequence).

There are a few counts of this clonotype. The V and J genes are TRBV5-1 and TRBJ2-1; D perhaps matches TRBD2 (6 bases). V lost 2 bases to trimming and J lost 1 base, with 10 bases between them. Germline loops: CDR1 SGHRS, CDR2 YFSETQ. The CDR3 has 15 residues. The CDR3 here is CASSFGGESYNEQFF. The DNA for the CDR3 is TGCGCCAGCAGCTTCGGAGGGGAATCCTACAATGAGCAGTTCTTC.

This clonotype has a count of ten or more. The chain carries TRBV5-1 and TRBJ1-6; TRBD1 agrees at 7 bases. CDR1 is SGHRS, CDR2 YFSETQ, per germline. After removal of 4 bases from V and 7 bases from J, the junction contained 14 bases not matched to a gene. This CDR3 is 17 amino acids long. CDR3 sequence reads: CASSQRTGETWNSPLHF. CDR3 sequence (DNA): TGCGCCAGCAGCCAAAGAACAGGGGAAACGTGGAATTCACCCCTCCACTTT.

This chain joins TRBV18 and TRBJ1-6; 8 nucleotides agree with TRBD1. V shed 4 bases and J 5 bases; nucleotides not matched to a gene: 16. The CDR3 is 19 residues long. Germline values: CDR1 KGHSH, CDR2 LQKENI. The CDR3 DNA is TGTGCCAGCTCACTCCGGTCGAGACAGGGGTCGGGGGATAATTCACCCCTCCACTTT. Translation gives CASSLRSRQGSGDNSPLHF.

This clonotype was recorded at least ten times. V gene TRBV20-1 combines with J gene TRBJ2-7; D is perhaps TRBD1 or TRBD2 (6 bases each). The germline V gene encodes CDR1 DFQATT and CDR2 SNEGSKA (reference sequence). This CDR3 region has 12 residues. V lost 3 bases and J 2 bases, leaving 8 bases between the germline ends. In DNA form, the CDR3 reads TGCAGTGCTAGGAGGGGGGCCTACGAGCAGTACTTC. Translation: CSARRGAYEQYF.

This clonotype has ten or more counts. The chain joins TRBV15 to TRBJ1-4; D is unclear. Germline loops: CDR1 LNHNV, CDR2 YYDKDF (reference sequence). V was pared by 0 bases and J by 10 bases, with 18 bases between. This CDR3 has 16 amino acids. CDR3 DNA sequence: TGTGCCACCAGCAGAGAAAGGGCCTCAACAGCGGTAAAACTGTTTTTT. Translating gives CATSRERASTAVKLFF.

The chain couples TRBV15 to TRBJ2-7; TRBD2 aligns across 11 bases. J was trimmed by 7 bases and V by 1 base; bases with no gene match: 6. Germline CDR1 reads LNHNV; CDR2 reads YYDKDF (reference sequence). This CDR3 is built from 15 residues. The CDR3 sequence: CATSRAMTSGDEQYF. For the CDR3, the DNA is TGTGCCACCAGCAGAGCGATGACTAGCGGGGATGAGCAGTACTTC.

This clonotype has just a few counts. The chain employs TRBV12-3 or TRBV12-4 and TRBJ1-1, with TRBD1 as a possible D gene (6 bases). This CDR3 contains 15 residues. V was shortened by 7 bases and J by 5 bases, with 20 bases between the two germline ends. CDR3 in DNA: TGTGCCAGCAATTCACAGGGAAAAGGGCGGACTGAAGCTTTCTTT. It yields the protein CASNSQGKGRTEAFF.

This clonotype showed up many times. The chain carries TRBV10-3 and TRBJ2-5; 9 bases are shared with TRBD2. In germline, CDR1 is ENHRY, CDR2 SYGVKD. The CDR3 loop spans 15 amino acids. J was trimmed by 5 bases and V by 3 bases; bases with no gene match: 7. The CDR3 is CAISEGGGARETQYF. The DNA of the CDR3 is TGTGCCATCAGTGAAGGCGGGGGGGCCCGTGAGACCCAGTACTTC.

This clonotype was seen repeatedly, ten times or more. The chain employs TRBV5-6 and TRBJ2-7; D gene unclear. V gave up 1 base and J gave up 1 base, with 9 bases separating them. Germline V lookup: CDR1 SGHDT, CDR2 YYEEEE. This CDR3 is built from 14 residues. The CDR3, as DNA: TGTGCCAGCAGCTTGACTGGCGATTCCTACGAGCAGTACTTC. Protein sequence: CASSLTGDSYEQYF.

There are a few counts of this clonotype. V and J are TRBV7-2 and TRBJ1-2; 7 nucleotides match TRBD1. Germline V gene lookup returns CDR1 SGHTA and CDR2 FQGNSA. After removal of 6 bases from V and 4 bases from J, the junction contained 11 bases not matched to a gene. The CDR3 has 15 residues. The CDR3 coding sequence is TGTGCCAGCAGTCTAACCGGGACAGCTTTCTATGGCTACACCTTC. Encoded protein: CASSLTGTAFYGYTF. Together with reference TRBV7-2 and TRBJ1-2, the CDR3 gives the full variable domain: GAGVSQSPSNKVTEKGKDVELRCDPISGHTALYWYRQSLGQGLEFLIYFQGNSAPDKSGLPSDRFSAERTGGSVSTLTIQRTQQEDSAVYLCASSLTGTAFYGYTFGSGTRLTVV.

This clonotype was detected many times. J is TRBJ2-5 and V is TRBV5-4; 8 nucleotides match TRBD2. With V trimmed by 0 bases and J by 1 base, 5 bases remained unmatched. This CDR3 is built from 16 residues. The germline V gene encodes CDR1 SGHNT and CDR2 YYREEE (reference sequence). CDR3 sequence reads: CASSLGTSGGQETQYF. The CDR3 DNA sequence: TGTGCCAGCAGCTTGGGTACTAGCGGTGGCCAAGAGACCCAGTACTTC.

Many counts were recorded for this clonotype. The V call is TRBV7-6, the J call TRBJ1-1; D gene ambiguous. The length of the CDR3 is 12 residues. The V and J ends lost 4 bases and 4 bases respectively, with 7 bases between them. Germline CDR1 is SGHVS and CDR2 is FNYEAQ. The CDR3 DNA sequence: TGTGCCAGCAGCTCCCATGGCACTGAAGCTTTCTTT. Protein: CASSSHGTEAFF.